This TCR beta chain was obtained from a study of shared clonotypes between healthy human individuals. Measured with immunoSEQ multiplex PCR; TCRdb has only the in-frame clones, and not every one. Of roughly 1,000,000 clones listed, around 82% were seen once; the top ten hold 0.6% to 0.7%. A CD45RA+ naive subset and a CD45RA-negative memory subset were split from CD4+ cells. The trim removed 4 bases at V and 6 bases at J, leaving 17 bases unmatched. Germline V gene lookup returns CDR1 MDHEN and CDR2 SYDVKM. This CDR3 region has 18 residues. Sequenced material: memory CD4+ T cells from PBMCs. Specified subset: CD45RA-negative fraction. The rearrangement joins TRBV28 to TRBJ2-2, with TRBD2 matching 7 bases. This receptor was taken from a man younger than 35 in good health. Some clones in this sample may be carry-over from other donors' samples. The CDR3 DNA reads as TGTGCCAGCAGTTCTATCCGGGCGGGCGGGAGAAGGGCCGGGGAGCTGTTTTTT. Protein: CASSSIRAGGRRAGELFF.